The 18 T cell receptor beta chains given below trace back to one sample, sequenced in a study of blood T cell repertoires in COVID-19. TCRdb keeps only in-frame clones here, not all; method: immunoSEQ multiplex PCR. The table lists about 44,000 clones, about nine tenths of them singletons, with about a sixth in the top ten. The sample taken for sequencing was peripheral blood. The receptors derive from a man between 65 and 80 years old with active COVID-19.

A few counts support this clone. The junction shows a germline mismatch at one end, possibly a read error. The chain has TRBV11-2 and TRBJ2-3; TRBD2 aligns across 9 bases. This CDR3 spans 15 amino acids. CDR1 and CDR2 (germline): SGHAT, FQNNGV. The DNA for the CDR3 is TGTGCCAGCAGTTTAGCGGGGGAGCGCACAGATACGCAGTATTTT. Its protein product is CASSLAGERTDTQYF.

This chain joins TRBV5-1 and TRBJ2-3; TRBD1 might be the D (6 bases). The CDR3 covers 17 residues. V was trimmed by 0 bases and J by 2 bases, leaving 16 bases between them. Germline V CDR1 and CDR2: SGHRS, YFSETQ. The CDR3 is CASSLAFTAGATDTQYF. The CDR3, as DNA: TGCGCCAGCAGCTTGGCTTTTACGGCAGGGGCCACAGATACGCAGTATTTT.

This clone showed up just once. The CDR3 sequence is CASKPQGPTGELFF. Here the CDR3 DNA reads TGTGCCAGCAAGCCACAGGGTCCCACCGGGGAGCTGTTTTTT. The chain is built from TRBV2 and TRBJ2-2; TRBD1 is a possible D gene (6 bases). The CDR3 length is 14 residues. Trimming pared 7 bases from V and 4 bases from J, leaving 13 bases between. The V gene's germline CDR1 is SNHLY and CDR2 FYNNEI.

The chain links TRBV7-5 to TRBJ1-4; the DNA was not used to check the table's D call, TRBD1. TRBV7-5 is shown as a pseudogene. This CDR3 spans 16 amino acids. The CDR3 here is CARSLALDRADEKLFF. The CDR3, as DNA: TGTGCCAGAAGCTTAGCTCTCGACAGGGCAGATGAAAAACTGTTTTTT.

This clone appeared a few times. The chain carries TRBV4-1 and TRBJ2-7, with 8 nucleotides matching TRBD1. J lost 3 bases, V lost 0 bases, and 7 bases had no gene match. Germline V gene lookup returns CDR1 MGHRA and CDR2 YSYEKL. This CDR3 region has 16 residues. The CDR3 loop reads CASSQELRTGIYEQYF. The CDR3 nucleotides read TGCGCCAGCAGCCAAGAATTAAGGACAGGGATCTACGAGCAGTACTTC.

The chain carries TRBV27 and TRBJ1-6; 9 nucleotides line up with TRBD1. In germline, CDR1 is MNHEY, CDR2 SMNVEV (reference sequence). This CDR3 is 14 amino acids long. The V segment lost 5 bases and the J segment 8 bases; nucleotides outside the gene matches: 4. The CDR3 nucleotides read TGTGCCAGCAGTCTCGGGACAGGGTATTCACCCCTCCACTTT. This encodes CASSLGTGYSPLHF.

The chain has TRBV2 and TRBJ1-1; no clear D. V was cut by 11 bases and J by 0 bases, with 13 bases left in between. Germline CDR1 is SNHLY and CDR2 is FYNNEI. CDR3 size: 13 residues. CDR3: CAPPRRMNTEAFF. The CDR3 DNA reads as TGTGCCCCCCCCCGGCGGATGAACACTGAAGCTTTCTTT.

The CDR3, as DNA: TGTGCCAGCAGCGCAAGACAGGGCGCGAACACCGGGGAGCTGTTTTTT. Amino acids: CASSARQGANTGELFF. This chain links TRBV9 with TRBJ2-2, with 7 bases aligning to TRBD1. CDR3 length equals 16 residues. Trimming took 3 bases from V and 0 from J; bases not matched to a gene: 5. The germline V gene has CDR1 SGDLS and CDR2 YYNGEE.

This chain connects TRBV12-3 or TRBV12-4 to TRBJ2-1, with D possibly TRBD1 on 6 matching bases. V shed 6 bases and J shed 9 bases, with 12 bases lying between them. The CDR3 loop spans 12 amino acids. CDR3 amino acids: CASSLIQGEQFF. The CDR3 DNA reads TGTGCCAGCAGCCTAATACAGGGTGAGCAGTTCTTC.

The V call is TRBV12-3 or TRBV12-4, the J call TRBJ2-7, with D maybe TRBD1 (6 bases). The CDR3 loop spans 12 amino acids. V was trimmed by 5 bases and J by 6 bases, leaving 11 bases between them. The CDR3 nucleotides are TGTGCCAGCAGTAGTAACAGGGCCGAGCAGTACTTC. Its protein product is CASSSNRAEQYF.

In its sample, this clone was seen once. The chain recombines TRBV4-1 with TRBJ2-3, with TRBD2 identical over 7 bases. Unmatched junction bases numbered 4, after V lost 1 base and J lost 3 bases. The CDR3 covers 15 residues. Germline-derived CDR1 and CDR2 are MGHRA and YSYEKL. In DNA, the CDR3 is TGCGCCAGCAGCCAAGTGGGAGGGTGGACAGATACGCAGTATTTT. Translated, it gives CASSQVGGWTDTQYF.

This clone was counted between two and nine times. This chain links TRBV5-4 with TRBJ2-7, with 11 nucleotides matching TRBD2. The CDR3 runs to 16 residues. V trimming: 4 bases; J trimming: 0 bases; junction bases outside the gene matches: 6. The V gene's germline CDR1 is SGHNT and CDR2 YYREEE (reference sequence). The CDR3 nucleotides read TGTGCCAGCAGCCCGTTTAGCGGGGGGGGCTCCTACGAGCAGTACTTC. Protein product: CASSPFSGGGSYEQYF. The full variable domain, in which reference TRBV5-4 and TRBJ2-7 provide the parts outside the CDR3, is ETGVTQSPTHLIKTRGQQVTLRCSSQSGHNTVSWYQQALGQGPQFIFQYYREEENGRGNFPPRFSGLQFPNYSSELNVNALELDDSALYLCASSPFSGGGSYEQYFGPGTRLTVT.

The V gene is TRBV5-1, the J gene TRBJ2-1; 8 bases align to TRBD2. Germline V gene sequence: CDR1 SGHRS, CDR2 YFSETQ. The CDR3 has 16 residues. V trimming: 0 bases; J trimming: 7 bases; junction bases outside the gene matches: 9. The CDR3 DNA follows: TGCGCCAGCAGCTTGGATCCCGGGGGGGCGCTGAATGAGCAGTTCTTC. Its protein is CASSLDPGGALNEQFF.

This clone has more than one count but fewer than ten. The chain employs TRBV2 and TRBJ1-6, with a possible D match to TRBD1 (5 bases). V was clipped by 5 bases and J by 6 bases, with 8 bases between them. The CDR3 consists of 13 residues. The germline V gene encodes CDR1 SNHLY and CDR2 FYNNEI. The CDR3: CASSSDTNSPLHF. For the CDR3, the DNA is TGTGCCAGCAGTTCGGACACTAATTCACCCCTCCACTTT.

The J gene is TRBJ1-2, the V gene TRBV5-4, with a possible D match to TRBD1 (6 bases). CDR3 length: 15 amino acids. Between the trimmed V and J ends, which lost 4 bases and 4 bases, there was a span of 17 bases. Germline lookup yields CDR1 SGHNT and CDR2 YYREEE (reference sequence). The CDR3 bases are TGTGCCAGCAGCCCCGGACAGAAGGTCGGCTATGGCTACACCTTC. Translation gives CASSPGQKVGYGYTF.

This chain links TRBV10-2 with TRBJ2-1; D might be TRBD1 (6 bases). Trimming took 0 bases from V and 8 from J, leaving 14 bases between them. Germline V gene sequence: CDR1 WSHSY, CDR2 SAAADI. This CDR3 is built from 15 residues. In DNA, the CDR3 is TGCGCCAGCAGTGAGTCAACAGGGCAAGGGGATGAGCAGTTCTTC. It codes for CASSESTGQGDEQFF.

The V and J genes are TRBV19 and TRBJ1-4; TRBD1 aligns across 7 bases. The germline gives CDR1 LNHDA, CDR2 SQIVND (reference sequence). The V segment lost 5 bases and the J segment 3 bases; nucleotides outside the gene matches: 3. This CDR3 contains 14 residues. The CDR3 reads CASSPQGANEKLFF. The CDR3 DNA reads TGTGCCAGTAGTCCGCAGGGGGCTAATGAAAAACTGTTTTTT.

The V and J genes are TRBV4-3 and TRBJ2-7, with TRBD1 identical over 8 bases. The V and J ends lost 2 bases and 3 bases, in that order; junction bases with no gene match: 3. Germline CDR1 LGHNA, CDR2 YSLEER. The CDR3 has 14 amino acids. CDR3 amino acids: CASSQFTGGYEQYF. Written as DNA, the CDR3 is TGCGCCAGCAGCCAATTTACAGGGGGCTACGAGCAGTACTTC.